This T cell receptor beta chain was profiled in a study of patients and donors after allogeneic stem cell transplantation. This clonotype is judged medium-sized. Each CDR3 protein gets one entry after TCRdb re-called the RT-PCR reads with MiXCR. The table lists roughly 1,900 distinct CDR3 sequences, about 4.4% of them singletons. CDR1 is SGHVS, CDR2 FNYEAQ, per germline. V gave up 5 bases and J gave up 3 bases, with 12 bases separating them. The CDR3 is made up of 14 amino acids. This sequence was found in a human donor who was either an allogeneic HSCT recipient or a stem cell or donor lymphocyte infusion donor (not recorded which). It is not recorded whose cells these are; they may come from a transplant donor. This rearrangement joins TRBV7-6 to TRBJ2-3; either TRBD1 or TRBD2 may supply D (5 bases each). Sequencing input: blood, either unsorted or a sorted T cell fraction (not recorded which). The CDR3 here is CASSEGSGTDTQYF. The CDR3 coding sequence is TGTGCCAGCAGCGAGGGGTCCGGGACAGATACGCAGTATTTT.